This is a list of T cell receptor beta chains from one sample in a study of Ad26.COV2.S vaccination and SARS-CoV-2 variants. The method was immunoSEQ multiplex PCR; TCRdb's version includes in-frame clones alone and lacks a portion of them. Altogether fewer than 500,000 clones are present, 90% being singletons, with the ten largest covering about 4.4%. Sample: peripheral blood, taken in a trial of Ad26.COV2.S vaccine versus placebo. All receptors derive from a person between 18 and 65 years old who received the Ad26.COV2.S COVID-19 vaccine or a placebo. The CDR3 runs from the conserved cysteine through the conserved F or W. The D gene is left open where the match is weak. Clone size is given for some rows only: seen once, a few or many times, or a class if the clone is expanded.

D gene | clone size | J gene | CDR3 length | V gene | CDR3 DNA | CDR3 protein
- | - | TRBJ2-1 | 13 | TRBV24-1 | TGTGCCACCGGGGGTTTCTCCTACAATGAGCAGTTCTTC | CATGGFSYNEQFF
TRBD1 | - | TRBJ2-5 | 15 | TRBV9 | TGTGCCAGCAGTTTTGGCGGACAGGGAGAAGAGACCCAGTACTTC | CASSFGGQGEETQYF
- | - | TRBJ2-7 | 14 | TRBV18 | TGTGCCAGCTCACCTGGGATGGGGCACGACGAGCAGTACTTC | CASSPGMGHDEQYF
- | - | TRBJ2-1 | 14 | TRBV30 | TGTGCCTGGGGCGATCTCGGGGGGCGGGGTGAGCAGTTCTTC | CAWGDLGGRGEQFF
- | - | TRBJ1-2 | 12 | TRBV28 | TGTGCCAGCAGTTTATCTAGCTATGGCTACACCTTC | CASSLSSYGYTF
- | - | TRBJ2-2 | 15 | TRBV5-5 | TGTGCCAGCAGCTTTTCAGACACTCCCACCGGGGAGCTGTTTTTT | CASSFSDTPTGELFF
TRBD1 | - | TRBJ1-3 | 14 | TRBV11-2 | TGTGCCAGCAGCGAGGGGGCTTCAGGAAACACCATATATTTT | CASSEGASGNTIYF
TRBD1 | - | TRBJ1-3 | 16 | TRBV18 | TGTGCCAGCTCTGCCGCAGGGGGTCCCTCTGGAAACACCATATATTTT | CASSAAGGPSGNTIYF
TRBD1 | - | TRBJ1-1 | 14 | TRBV28 | TGTGCCAGCAGTTTCCGACAGGGGGGCACTGAAGCTTTCTTT | CASSFRQGGTEAFF
- | - | TRBJ2-7 | 12 | TRBV29-1 | TGCAGCGTTGGGGTCAGTCCCTACGAGCAGTACTTC | CSVGVSPYEQYF
TRBD1 | - | TRBJ1-2 | 13 | TRBV7-9 | TGTGCCAGCAGCTTAGCGACAGGGGTCGGCTACACCTTC | CASSLATGVGYTF
- | - | TRBJ2-3 | 17 | TRBV9 | TGTGCCAGCAGCTTAACCGGGACACCCGCGAGCACAGATACGCAGTATTTT | CASSLTGTPASTDTQYF
- | - | TRBJ1-2 | 14 | TRBV7-2 | TGTGCCAGCAGCTTAATGAAGGGGACGGGTGGCTACACCTTC | CASSLMKGTGGYTF
- | few | TRBJ2-5 | 14 | TRBV7-9 | TGTGCCAGCAGTCTTCGAGGTACACAAGAGACCCAGTACTTC | CASSLRGTQETQYF
- | - | TRBJ2-5 | 11 | TRBV9 | TGTGCCAGCAGCGTAAAGGAGACCCAGTACTTC | CASSVKETQYF
- | - | TRBJ1-4 | 13 | TRBV5-6 | TGTGCCAGCAGCCCATACCGCCGTGAAAAACTGTTTTTT | CASSPYRREKLFF
- | - | TRBJ1-1 | 15 | TRBV5-4 | TGTGCCAGCAGCTTGGTCCGGGACTTGAACACTGAAGCTTTCTTT | CASSLVRDLNTEAFF
TRBD2 | - | TRBJ2-2 | 16 | TRBV23-1 | TGCGCCAGCAGGTGGCTAGCGGGAGTATGTACCGGGGAGCTGTTTTTT | CASRWLAGVCTGELFF
TRBD2 | - | TRBJ2-5 | 15 | TRBV14 | TGTGCCAGCAGCGTTGGACTAGCGGGAGTAGAGACCCAGTACTTC | CASSVGLAGVETQYF
- | - | TRBJ2-1 | 13 | TRBV5-8 | TGTGCCAGCAGCTTGGGACCAAACAATGAGCAGTTCTTC | CASSLGPNNEQFF
TRBD2 | - | TRBJ2-6 | 16 | TRBV4-3 | TGCGCCAGCAGCCAAGATGCGGGGGCTGGGGCCAACGTCCTGACTTTC | CASSQDAGAGANVLTF
- | few | TRBJ1-6 | 14 | TRBV27 | TGTGCCAGCAGTCTCACGGGTGAATATGCACCCCTCCACTTT | CASSLTGEYAPLHF
TRBD1 | - | TRBJ1-4 | 17 | TRBV28 | TGTGCCAGCAGCACGACAGGGGGAATATTTAGGGGTGAAAAACTGTTTTTT | CASSTTGGIFRGEKLFF
TRBD1 | - | TRBJ1-5 | 13 | TRBV5-1 | TGCGCCAGCAGCTTGGCACAGGGGCAGCCCCAGCATTTT | CASSLAQGQPQHF
TRBD2 | - | TRBJ2-7 | 15 | TRBV3-1/TRBV3-2 | TGTGCCAGCAGCCAAGGTAGCGGGATTACCTACGAGCAGTACTTC | CASSQGSGITYEQYF
TRBD1 | - | TRBJ2-2 | 15 | TRBV7-9 | TGTGCCAGCAGCTTGGGACAGGGGGCCGGCGGGGAGCTGTTTTTT | CASSLGQGAGGELFF
- | - | TRBJ2-3 | 15 | TRBV7-9 | TGTGCCAGCAGCTTCCAAGCGACGAGCACAGATACGCAGTATTTT | CASSFQATSTDTQYF
- | - | TRBJ2-2 | 13 | TRBV15 | TGTGCCACCAGCGGCGAGCTCACCGGGGAGCTGTTTTTT | CATSGELTGELFF
TRBD2 | - | TRBJ2-1 | 16 | TRBV7-8 | TGTGCCAGCAGCCCCTTCTTGGGCGGGAGTAGGAATGAGCAGTTCTTC | CASSPFLGGSRNEQFF
TRBD1 | - | TRBJ2-2 | 15 | TRBV23-1 | TGCGCCAGCAATAGAACGGGACAGTCCACCGGGGAGCTGTTTTTT | CASNRTGQSTGELFF
- | - | TRBJ2-1 | 13 | TRBV10-3 | TGTGCCACCTCTCGGGACGAGTACAATGAGCAGTTCTTC | CATSRDEYNEQFF
- | - | TRBJ2-3 | 17 | TRBV4-3 | TGCGCCAGCAGCCAAGAACGGGCAGGACGGGACACAGATACGCAGTATTTT | CASSQERAGRDTDTQYF
TRBD2 | - | TRBJ2-2 | 15 | TRBV10-3 | TGTGCCATCAGCACCGGGACTAGCAGAACCGGGGAGCTGTTTTTT | CAISTGTSRTGELFF
TRBD1 | - | TRBJ2-5 | 14 | TRBV28 | TGTGCCAGCAGTTTGGTAGGGGGCAGGGAGACCCAGTACTTC | CASSLVGGRETQYF
- | - | TRBJ1-2 | 19 | TRBV29-1 | TGCAGCGTTCGGAGCCGGGGCCCGGGCCTTACTCTAGCTAACTATGGCTACACCTTC | CSVRSRGPGLTLANYGYTF
TRBD1 | - | TRBJ2-7 | 13 | TRBV27 | TGTGCCAGCAGCTACAGGGGGGTCGACGAGCAGTACTTC | CASSYRGVDEQYF
- | - | TRBJ2-6 | 17 | TRBV7-2 | TGTGCCAGCAGCTTAAGGGTCAGGAGCTCTGGGGCCAACGTCCTGACTTTC | CASSLRVRSSGANVLTF
TRBD1 | - | TRBJ2-2 | 17 | TRBV15 | TGTGCCACCAGCAGCCTGGAGGGACAGGGGAACACCGGGGAGCTGTTTTTT | CATSSLEGQGNTGELFF
TRBD2 | - | TRBJ2-3 | 13 | TRBV28 | TGTGCCAGCAGCCAGAGCGGGAGAGATACGCAGTATTTT | CASSQSGRDTQYF
- | - | TRBJ1-2 | 11 | TRBV20-1 | TGCAGTGCGAGACAGGATTATGGCTACACCTTC | CSARQDYGYTF
TRBD1 | - | TRBJ1-1 | 13 | TRBV3-1/TRBV3-2 | TGTGCCAGCAGCCTGGGACAGGGCACTGAAGCTTTCTTT | CASSLGQGTEAFF
TRBD2 | - | TRBJ2-1 | 19 | TRBV10-1 | TGCGCCAGCAGTGGTCTAGCGGTCAAAACCTCCAGCTCCTACAATGAGCAGTTCTTC | CASSGLAVKTSSSYNEQFF